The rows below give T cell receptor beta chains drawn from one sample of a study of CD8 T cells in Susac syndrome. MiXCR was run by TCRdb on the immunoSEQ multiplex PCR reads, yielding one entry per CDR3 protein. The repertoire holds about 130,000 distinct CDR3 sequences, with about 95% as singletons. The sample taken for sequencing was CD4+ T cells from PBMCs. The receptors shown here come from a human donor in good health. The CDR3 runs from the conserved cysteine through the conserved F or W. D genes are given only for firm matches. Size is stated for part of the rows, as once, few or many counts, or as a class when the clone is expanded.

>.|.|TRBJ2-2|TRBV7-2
TGTGCCAGCAGCCCCCATAGCGGTAGGGGCGGGGAGCTGTTTTTT
CASSPHSGRGGELFF
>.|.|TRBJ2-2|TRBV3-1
TGTGCCAGCAGCCGGACCGTCGGGGAGCTGTTTTTT
CASSRTVGELFF
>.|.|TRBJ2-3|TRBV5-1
TGCGCCAGCAGCCCACTGGGAAGGAACACAGATACGCAGTATTTT
CASSPLGRNTDTQYF
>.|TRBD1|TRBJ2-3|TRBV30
TGTGCCTGGAGTGGCGACAGGGGATTCACCGATACGCAGTATTTT
CAWSGDRGFTDTQYF
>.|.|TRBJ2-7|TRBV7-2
TGTGCCAGCAGCGCAGGACTCCTACGATCCTACGAGCAGTACTTC
CASSAGLLRSYEQYF
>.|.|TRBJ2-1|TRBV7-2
TGTGCCAGCACCCTCCGGGAGTTCAATGAGCAGTTCTTC
CASTLREFNEQFF
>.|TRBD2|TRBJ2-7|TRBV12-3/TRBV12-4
TGTGCCAGCAGCCACGGACTAGCGGCCTCGTTC
CASSHGLAASF
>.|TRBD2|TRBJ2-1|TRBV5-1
TGCGCCAGCAGCCCCCGGCGGGGGGGCAATGAGCAGTTCTTC
CASSPRRGGNEQFF
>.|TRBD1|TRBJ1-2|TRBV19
TGTGCCAGTCGGGATTCGGGACAGGGGCTTATTTATGATGGCTACACCTTC
CASRDSGQGLIYDGYTF
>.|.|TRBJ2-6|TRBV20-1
TGCAGTGCTGCCCCTGGGGCCAACGTCCTGACTTTC
CSAAPGANVLTF
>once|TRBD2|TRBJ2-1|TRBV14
TGTGCCAGCAGCCAAACTAGCGGGAGGGCCCATGAGCAGTTCTTC
CASSQTSGRAHEQFF
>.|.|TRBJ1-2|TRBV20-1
TGCAGTGCGGATCGACAGAACAACAACTATGGCTACACCTTC
CSADRQNNNYGYTF
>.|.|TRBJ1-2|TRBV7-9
TGTGCCAGCAGCCTAGGACAGCTCGCTAACTATGGCTACACCTTC
CASSLGQLANYGYTF
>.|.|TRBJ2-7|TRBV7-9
TGTGCCAGCAGCTTAGCGCTCACCTACGAGCAGTACTTC
CASSLALTYEQYF
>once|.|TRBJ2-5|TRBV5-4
TGTGCCAGCAGCCCCCAAGGGGGAGGAGAGACCCAGTACTTC
CASSPQGGGETQYF
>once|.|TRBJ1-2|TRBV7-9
TGTGCCAGCCACCGGGAAGGTGGCTACACCTTC
CASHREGGYTF
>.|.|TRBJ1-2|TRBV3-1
TGTGCCAGCAGCCAATCCAACTATGGCTACACCTTC
CASSQSNYGYTF
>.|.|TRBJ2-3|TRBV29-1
TGCAGCGTTACGCCTAGCACAGATACGCAGTATTTT
CSVTPSTDTQYF
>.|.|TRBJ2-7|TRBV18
TGTGCCAGCGGGGCAGCCCTATACGAGCAGTACTTC
CASGAALYEQYF
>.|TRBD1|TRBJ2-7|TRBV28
TGTGCCAGCAGTTTACCGCAGACCGGGACAGGCCAACCTCAGCAGTACTTC
CASSLPQTGTGQPQQYF
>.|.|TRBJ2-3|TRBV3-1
TGTGCCAGCAGCCAAGGACTGCTAGCCGCAGATACGCAGTATTTT
CASSQGLLAADTQYF
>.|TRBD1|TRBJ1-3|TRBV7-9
TGTGCCAGCAGTTTGAAGGGGGCCCTCTCTGGAAACACCATATATTTT
CASSLKGALSGNTIYF
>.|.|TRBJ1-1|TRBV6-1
TGTGCCAGCAATGGCAAGACAGGATCCACTGAAGCTTTCTTT
CASNGKTGSTEAFF
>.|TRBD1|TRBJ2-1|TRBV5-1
TGCGCCAGCAGCTTCACAGGGGCCGGAGTTAATGAGCAGTTCTTC
CASSFTGAGVNEQFF
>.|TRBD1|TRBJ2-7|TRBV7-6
TGTGCCAGCAGCTCAAATCGGGACAGGTCCTACGAGCAGTACTTC
CASSSNRDRSYEQYF
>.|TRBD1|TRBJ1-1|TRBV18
TGTGCCAGCTCACTCGAAACAGGGGGGCTCCAACCAGCTTTCTTT
CASSLETGGLQPAFF
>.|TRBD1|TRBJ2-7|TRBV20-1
TGCAGTGCTAGGACAGGGGATTACGAGCAGTACTTC
CSARTGDYEQYF
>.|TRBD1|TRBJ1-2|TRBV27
TGTGCCAGCAGTCCCCGGGACAGCCGCTTCCACTACACCTTC
CASSPRDSRFHYTF
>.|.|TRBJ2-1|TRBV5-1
TGCGCCAGCAGCTTTGGGAGCGGGCCGAATGAGCAGTTCTTC
CASSFGSGPNEQFF
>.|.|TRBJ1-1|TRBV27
TGTGCCAGCAGTTTAGGGGGGGCTCGATCGATTGTCGCTTTCTTT
CASSLGGARSIVAFF
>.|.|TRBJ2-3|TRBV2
TGTGCCAGCAGTGAGCAGGGGCTTGGAACAGATACGCAGTATTTT
CASSEQGLGTDTQYF
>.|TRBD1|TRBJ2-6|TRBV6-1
TGTGCCAGCAGCCGGACAGGGGGGACTTCTGGGGCCAACGTCCTGACTTTC
CASSRTGGTSGANVLTF
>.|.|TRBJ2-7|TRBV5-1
TGCGCCAGCAGCCCGGGACCAATGCAGGGGAACTACGAGCAGTACTTC
CASSPGPMQGNYEQYF